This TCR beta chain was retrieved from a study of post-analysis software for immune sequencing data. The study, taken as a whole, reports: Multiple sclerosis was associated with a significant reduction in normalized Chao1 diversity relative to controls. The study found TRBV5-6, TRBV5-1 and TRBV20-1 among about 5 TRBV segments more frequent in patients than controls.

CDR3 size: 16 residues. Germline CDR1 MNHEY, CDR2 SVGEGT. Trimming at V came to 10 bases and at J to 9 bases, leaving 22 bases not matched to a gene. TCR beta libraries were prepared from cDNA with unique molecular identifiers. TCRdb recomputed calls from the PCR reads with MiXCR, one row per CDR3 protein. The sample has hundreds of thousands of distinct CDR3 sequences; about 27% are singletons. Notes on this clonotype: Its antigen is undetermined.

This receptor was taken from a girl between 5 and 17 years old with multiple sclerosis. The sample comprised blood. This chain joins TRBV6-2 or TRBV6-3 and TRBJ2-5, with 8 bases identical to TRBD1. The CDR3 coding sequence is TGTGCCACCGAATCGGGTCAGGGGGCCGTTCACGAGGCCCAGTACTTC. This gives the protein CATESGQGAVHEAQYF.